Below, 18 T cell receptor beta chains from the same sample are listed, as sequenced in a study of shared clonotypes between healthy human individuals. Libraries were prepared by immunoSEQ multiplex PCR; TCRdb keeps only in-frame clonotypes and omits some of them. The sample holds some 630,000 clones, about 96% seen once. CD8 cells regarded as naive lacked CD45RO, were positively chosen for CCR7, and omitted terminally differentiated effector memory CD45RA+ cells. The sample comprised naive CD8+ T cells sorted from blood. Source of these receptors: a woman aged 25 to 39 in good health.

This chain uses TRBV7-8 with TRBJ2-5; D tentatively fits TRBD1 or TRBD2 (5 bases each). CDR3 length: 16 amino acids. V shed 2 bases and J shed 5 bases, with 18 bases lying between them. Germline values: CDR1 SGHVS, CDR2 FQNEAQ. DNA of the CDR3: TGTGCCAGCAGCTTATTTCCCCCAGGGTGGGGGGAGACCCAGTACTTC. Amino acids: CASSLFPPGWGETQYF.

V gene TRBV9 combines with J gene TRBJ2-7; the D gene is possibly TRBD2 (7 bases). The CDR3 has 16 residues. CDR1 and CDR2 from the germline V gene are SGDLS and YYNGEE. Trimming took off 0 bases at V and 3 bases at J, with 16 bases between the two ends. CDR3 region: CASSVARGGPDYEQYF. In DNA, the CDR3 is TGTGCCAGCAGCGTAGCTAGGGGGGGGCCTGACTACGAGCAGTACTTC. The full variable domain, completed using reference TRBV9 and TRBJ2-7, is DSGVTQTPKHLITATGQRVTLRCSPRSGDLSVYWYQQSLDQGLQFLIQYYNGEERAKGNILERFSAQQFPDLHSELNLSSLELGDSALYFCASSVARGGPDYEQYFGPGTRLTVT.

In this sample, this clone turned up a few times. Other DNA sequences in this specimen translate into the identical CDR3. The chain uses TRBV9 and TRBJ2-3; D not resolved. V lost 0 bases and J 0 bases, leaving 5 bases between the germline ends. The CDR3 totals 14 residues. CDR1 is SGDLS, CDR2 YYNGEE, per germline. CDR3 amino acids: CASSVGGSTDTQYF. The CDR3 bases are TGTGCCAGCAGCGTAGGTGGGAGCACAGATACGCAGTATTTT.

The chain links TRBV15 to TRBJ2-3, with TRBD2 matching 10 bases. Germline CDR1 and CDR2: LNHNV and YYDKDF (reference sequence). The CDR3 loop spans 17 amino acids. With 5 bases clipped from V and 5 bases from J, the junction kept 13 bases outside the gene matches. CDR3 nucleotides: TGTGCCACCAGCGCTTGGGATAGCGGGAGGAGCGGAGATACGCAGTATTTT. Protein product: CATSAWDSGRSGDTQYF.

This chain links TRBV7-2 with TRBJ2-7; D is ambiguous. Germline CDR1 SGHTA, CDR2 FQGNSA. This CDR3 spans 12 amino acids. Trimming shortened V by 6 bases and J by 6 bases, and 12 bases separated the two germline ends. In DNA form, the CDR3 reads TGTGCCAGCAGTCATATTACCCCCGAGCAGTACTTC. It encodes CASSHITPEQYF.

This chain uses TRBV5-1 with TRBJ1-2; 7 bases line up with TRBD1. From germline, CDR1 is SGHRS and CDR2 YFSETQ. The CDR3 spans 13 residues. With V trimmed by 5 bases and J by 6 bases, 7 bases remained unmatched. The CDR3 DNA reads as TGCGCCAGCAGACAACGACAGGGTGATGGCTACACCTTC. Its translation is CASRQRQGDGYTF. Full variable domain (rest looked up from reference TRBV5-1 and TRBJ1-2): KAGVTQTPRYLIKTRGQQVTLSCSPISGHRSVSWYQQTPGQGLQFLFEYFSETQRNKGNFPGRFSGRQFSNSRSEMNVSTLELGDSALYLCASRQRQGDGYTFGSGTRLTVV.

This clone was observed once. The chain employs TRBV7-9 and TRBJ2-6; D is unclear. From germline, CDR1 is SEHNR and CDR2 FQNEAQ (reference sequence). This CDR3 is 15 amino acids long. Trimming removed 5 bases at V and 2 bases at J, with 10 bases between. The CDR3, as DNA: TGTGCCAGCAGCGCCTCCCCACCTGGGGCCAACGTCCTGACTTTC. Translating gives CASSASPPGANVLTF.

Details on this clone: The same CDR3 can be traced to other DNA sequences in this sample. The V gene is TRBV9, the J gene TRBJ2-7; 8 nucleotides agree with TRBD2. The CDR3 has 14 residues. Germline V CDR1 and CDR2: SGDLS, YYNGEE. The ends lost 0 bases at V and 3 bases at J; junction bases unmatched: 2. CDR3 in DNA: TGTGCCAGCAGCGTAGAAGGGACTAGCTACGAGCAGTACTTC. Translating gives CASSVEGTSYEQYF.

The chain joins TRBV25-1 to TRBJ2-1, with D unclear. This CDR3 has 12 amino acids. The V gene lost 3 bases and the J gene lost 5 bases, with 5 bases spanning the gap. Germline V gene lookup returns CDR1 MGHDK and CDR2 SYGVNS. The CDR3 loop reads CASSETNNEQFF. The CDR3 DNA reads TGTGCCAGCAGTGAGACAAACAATGAGCAGTTCTTC. Based on the CDR3 plus reference TRBV25-1 and TRBJ2-1, the full variable domain is EADIYQTPRYLVIGTGKKITLECSQTMGHDKMYWYQQDPGMELHLIHYSYGVNSTEKGDLSSESTVSRIRTEHFPLTLESARPSHTSQYLCASSETNNEQFFGPGTRLTVL.

The gene calls are TRBV4-1 and TRBJ2-1; TRBD2 agrees at 11 bases. The CDR3 length is 14 residues. Germline V gene lookup returns CDR1 MGHRA and CDR2 YSYEKL. After removal of 4 bases from V and 7 bases from J, the junction contained 3 bases not matched to a gene. The CDR3: CASSRGLADNEQFF. In DNA form, the CDR3 reads TGCGCCAGCAGCCGGGGACTAGCGGATAATGAGCAGTTCTTC.

The chain uses TRBV4-1 and TRBJ2-3; TRBD2 aligns across 10 bases. Germline V lookup: CDR1 MGHRA, CDR2 YSYEKL. V shed 4 bases and J 10 bases; nucleotides not matched to a gene: 11. CDR3 size: 15 residues. The CDR3 reads CASSPEPGLAFAQYF. CDR3 DNA: TGCGCCAGCAGCCCAGAGCCGGGACTAGCGTTTGCGCAGTATTTT.

The chain recombines TRBV27 with TRBJ2-1, with unresolved D. This CDR3 has 12 residues. V was pared by 5 bases and J by 10 bases, with 12 bases between. The germline gives CDR1 MNHEY, CDR2 SMNVEV (reference sequence). The CDR3 DNA follows: TGTGCCAGCAGTAACCCTTCGCGGGAGCAGTTCTTC. Protein product: CASSNPSREQFF.

The chain couples TRBV27 to TRBJ2-2; 14 nucleotides agree with TRBD2. Germline trimming cut 5 bases from V and 8 bases from J; bases unmatched to any gene: 4. This CDR3 contains 15 residues. Germline CDR1 reads MNHEY; CDR2 reads SMNVEV (reference sequence). CDR3: CASSGLAGGGGELFF. The CDR3 nucleotides are TGTGCCAGCAGTGGACTAGCGGGAGGAGGGGGGGAGCTGTTTTTT.

V gene TRBV25-1 combines with J gene TRBJ1-4; weak D call: TRBD1 (5 bases). The CDR3 is made up of 14 amino acids. Germline V gene data show CDR1 as MGHDK and CDR2 as SYGVNS. Trimming took 5 bases from V and 0 from J, leaving 7 bases between them. CDR3 nucleotide sequence: TGTGCCAGCAGTCGGGGGACAACTAATGAAAAACTGTTTTTT. Encoded protein: CASSRGTTNEKLFF.

This rearrangement joins TRBV5-4 to TRBJ1-4; D not resolved. The CDR3 spans 14 residues. Trimming removed 3 bases from V and 8 bases from J, with 14 bases in between. Germline V gives CDR1 SGHNT, CDR2 YYREEE (reference sequence). The CDR3 here is CASSSGWAGEKLFF. In nucleotides, the CDR3 is TGTGCCAGCAGCTCCGGTTGGGCGGGAGAAAAACTGTTTTTT.

The chain joins TRBV27 to TRBJ2-2; 12 bases agree with TRBD2. The CDR3 extends over 18 amino acids. J gave up 3 bases and V 6 bases, and 11 bases lay outside the gene matches. CDR1 MNHEY and CDR2 SMNVEV come from the germline V gene (reference sequence). CDR3 sequence: CASSPSPSGRGHTGELFF. CDR3 DNA: TGTGCCAGCAGCCCGAGCCCTAGCGGGAGGGGGCACACCGGGGAGCTGTTTTTT.

This clone has more than one count but fewer than ten. The V gene is TRBV28, the J gene TRBJ1-4, with D uncertain. This CDR3 region has 12 residues. Per the germline V gene, CDR1 is MDHEN and CDR2 is SYDVKM. V lost 0 bases and J 6 bases, leaving 2 bases between the germline ends. CDR3 coding DNA: TGTGCCAGCAGTTTATGGGATGAAAAACTGTTTTTT. Translation: CASSLWDEKLFF.

This clone was observed a single time. The chain is built from TRBV7-3 and TRBJ2-3; TRBD2 matches at 10 bases. Trimming took 5 bases from V and 2 from J; bases not matched to a gene: 7. The CDR3 contains 16 residues. Germline V gene lookup returns CDR1 SGHTA and CDR2 FQGTGA. The CDR3 sequence: CASSPELAGLTDTQYF. The CDR3 region has the DNA TGTGCCAGCAGCCCTGAACTAGCGGGGCTCACAGATACGCAGTATTTT.